These 22 T cell receptor beta chains originate from one sample sequenced in a study of blood T cell repertoires in COVID-19. Assay: immunoSEQ multiplex PCR; the TCRdb copy retains only in-frame clones and omits some. This sample carries some 340,000 clones, 90% to 95% of them seen once, and the ten largest clones take around 3.9%. Sequencing input: PBMCs or T cells enriched from blood (not recorded which). These TCRs come from a woman aged 25 to 39 who had been exposed to COVID-19.

This sequence joins TRBV20-1 and TRBJ1-2; 8 positions match TRBD1. V lost 3 bases to trimming and J lost 4 bases; unmatched junction nucleotides: 13. The CDR3 loop spans 16 amino acids. The germline CDR1 and CDR2 sequences are DFQATT and SNEGSKA (reference sequence). The CDR3 reads CSASPSRTGNSYGYTF. The CDR3 nucleotides read TGCAGTGCTAGTCCCTCGAGGACAGGGAACAGCTATGGCTACACCTTC.

CDR3: CASSSQGLGNQPQHF. CDR3 DNA: TGTGCCAGCAGCTCCCAGGGGTTAGGCAATCAGCCCCAGCATTTT. This chain joins TRBV7-2 and TRBJ1-5; maybe TRBD1 (6 bases). Germline CDR1 SGHTA, CDR2 FQGNSA. The V gene lost 4 bases and the J gene lost 2 bases, with 12 bases spanning the gap. The CDR3 has 15 amino acids.

V is TRBV27 and J is TRBJ2-7, with TRBD2 matching 13 bases. Trimming removed 5 bases from V and 4 bases from J; junction bases left unmatched: 8. CDR1 is MNHEY, CDR2 SMNVEV, per germline (reference sequence). This CDR3 contains 16 residues. The CDR3 region has the DNA TGTGCCAGCAGTCTCGGACTAGCGGGGGCACATTACGAGCAGTACTTC. Translation gives CASSLGLAGAHYEQYF.

The chain is built from TRBV3-1 (or the pseudogene TRBV3-2) and TRBJ2-5, with D possibly matching TRBD1 (5 bases). This CDR3 spans 15 amino acids. Germline-derived CDR1 and CDR2 are LGHDT and YNNKEL (reference sequence). Trimming cost V 0 bases and J 9 bases, with 17 bases left between them. This CDR3 reads CASSQDWGSQRSQYF. DNA for the CDR3: TGTGCCAGCAGCCAAGATTGGGGCTCCCAACGGTCCCAGTACTTC.

This clone was counted a single time. The rearrangement links TRBV9 to TRBJ1-3; D gene ambiguous. Germline V gene data show CDR1 as SGDLS and CDR2 as YYNGEE. The CDR3 is made up of 15 amino acids. V was clipped by 4 bases and J by 1 base, with 12 bases between them. CDR3 in amino acids: CASSPRTQSGNTIYF. The DNA for the CDR3 is TGTGCCAGCAGCCCCCGGACTCAATCTGGAAACACCATATATTTT. Drawing the rest from reference TRBV9 and TRBJ1-3, the complete variable domain is DSGVTQTPKHLITATGQRVTLRCSPRSGDLSVYWYQQSLDQGLQFLIQYYNGEERAKGNILERFSAQQFPDLHSELNLSSLELGDSALYFCASSPRTQSGNTIYFGEGSWLTVV.

V is TRBV5-1 and J is TRBJ1-2, with D maybe TRBD1 (5 bases). Trimming removed 4 bases from V and 6 bases from J, with 13 bases in between. CDR3 size: 13 residues. Germline CDR1 reads SGHRS; CDR2 reads YFSETQ. The CDR3 loop reads CASSQGYGDGYTF. DNA of the CDR3: TGCGCCAGCAGCCAGGGTTATGGGGATGGCTACACCTTC.

The chain combines TRBV5-5 with TRBJ1-6; D possibly corresponds to TRBD1 (5 bases). Germline V CDR1 and CDR2: SGHKS, YYEKEE (reference sequence). This CDR3 is 15 amino acids long. V was cut by 0 bases and J by 6 bases, with 10 bases left in between. CDR3 in amino acids: CASSLGQLLNSPLHF. The DNA for the CDR3 is TGTGCCAGCAGCTTGGGACAGCTTCTTAATTCACCCCTCCACTTT.

V usage is TRBV18 and J usage is TRBJ2-4, with D possibly being TRBD1 (5 bases). Germline CDR1 and CDR2: KGHSH and LQKENI. V was trimmed by 2 bases and J by 11 bases, leaving 13 bases between them. This CDR3 contains 13 residues. The CDR3 sequence is CASSPAGFGFQYF. CDR3 nucleotides: TGTGCCAGCTCACCAGCAGGGTTCGGGTTTCAGTACTTC.

This clone occurred once. The genes are TRBV4-1 and TRBJ2-1; 15 nucleotides line up with TRBD2. Germline V gene data show CDR1 as MGHRA and CDR2 as YSYEKL. The CDR3 consists of 14 residues. Losses at the gene ends were 6 bases for V and 6 bases for J; bases not matched to a gene: 0. CDR3 DNA: TGCGCCAGCAGGGGACTAGCGGGGGGCAATGAGCAGTTCTTC. Amino acid sequence: CASRGLAGGNEQFF.

The CDR3 DNA reads as TGTGCCAGCAGCTTAGTCACTAGCGGGGTCGATACGCAGTATTTT. Translation: CASSLVTSGVDTQYF. The rearrangement links TRBV7-2 to TRBJ2-3; TRBD2 matches at 10 bases. The CDR3 is 15 residues long. J was trimmed by 6 bases and V by 1 base; bases with no gene match: 4. Germline V gives CDR1 SGHTA, CDR2 FQGNSA.

This chain joins TRBV5-1 and TRBJ2-1; 10 bases align to TRBD2. The CDR3 runs 16 residues. Germline CDR1 reads SGHRS; CDR2 reads YFSETQ. Trimming removed 5 bases from V and 8 bases from J; junction bases left unmatched: 13. The CDR3 DNA is TGCGCCAGCAGTCCGGAGCCTAGCGGGGGTCTGGATGAGCAGTTCTTC. Translation: CASSPEPSGGLDEQFF.

The rearrangement joins TRBV29-1 to TRBJ2-7; possible D gene TRBD2, 6 bases. CDR1 is SQVTM and CDR2 is ANQGSEA in the germline V gene. The CDR3 extends over 12 amino acids. The ends were cut back, 3 bases at V and 2 bases at J, with 8 bases in the middle. The CDR3 DNA sequence: TGCAGCGTTGAGGGAGGAACCTACGAGCAGTACTTC. Encoded protein: CSVEGGTYEQYF.

This clone was found once. The genes are TRBV4-1 and TRBJ2-5, with 9 nucleotides matching TRBD1. The CDR3 spans 15 residues. Trimming cost V 7 bases and J 5 bases; bases outside gene matches: 11. CDR1 and CDR2 from the germline V gene are MGHRA and YSYEKL. The CDR3 loop reads CASTVTGGLGETQYF. The CDR3 nucleotides are TGCGCCAGCACCGTGACAGGGGGTCTAGGGGAGACCCAGTACTTC.

The V and J genes are TRBV7-2 and TRBJ1-2; 7 bases fit TRBD1. This CDR3 has 14 amino acids. The V gene's germline CDR1 is SGHTA and CDR2 FQGNSA. The V segment lost 1 base and the J segment 3 bases; nucleotides outside the gene matches: 2. CDR3 in DNA: TGTGCCAGCAGCTTAGACAGGGGCTACTATGGCTACACCTTC. Protein: CASSLDRGYYGYTF.

This chain joins TRBV4-1 and TRBJ2-1; D might be TRBD2 (7 bases). This CDR3 has 20 amino acids. Germline V gene sequence: CDR1 MGHRA, CDR2 YSYEKL. V shed 4 bases and J shed 0 bases, with 25 bases lying between them. This CDR3 is CASSRRGGGSYRSSYNEQFF. DNA of the CDR3: TGCGCCAGCAGCCGAAGAGGGGGGGGTTCATACCGGAGCTCCTACAATGAGCAGTTCTTC.

The chain recombines TRBV19 with TRBJ2-2; 7 bases match TRBD2. Germline CDR1 reads LNHDA; CDR2 reads SQIVND (reference sequence). The CDR3 length is 14 residues. The V gene end was trimmed by 5 bases and the J gene end by 5 bases; junction bases not matched to a gene: 5. CDR3: CASSLASGTGELFF. The CDR3 DNA reads as TGTGCCAGTAGTTTGGCTAGCGGTACCGGGGAGCTGTTTTTT.

The J gene is TRBJ1-6, the V gene TRBV11-3; 8 positions agree with TRBD1. Looked up from germline, CDR1 is SGHNT and CDR2 is YENEEA. There are 17 residues in the CDR3. The V segment lost 0 bases and the J segment 7 bases; nucleotides outside the gene matches: 8. CDR3 in DNA: TGTGCCAGCAGCTTAGAACCCGGACAGGGAACGAATTCACCCCTCCACTTT. This codes for CASSLEPGQGTNSPLHF.

This rearrangement joins TRBV6-2 or TRBV6-3 to TRBJ2-1; 9 bases match TRBD1. Looked up from germline, CDR1 is MNHEY and CDR2 is SVGEGT. CDR3 length: 15 residues. The V segment lost 6 bases and the J segment 4 bases; nucleotides outside the gene matches: 7. In nucleotides, the CDR3 is TGTGCCAGCAGCCAACAGGGGGCCCCTTACAATGAGCAGTTCTTC. It specifies CASSQQGAPYNEQFF.

The chain joins TRBV7-9 to TRBJ1-2; D might be TRBD1 (6 bases). V dropped 1 base and J dropped 5 bases, with 11 bases sitting between them. From germline, CDR1 is SEHNR and CDR2 FQNEAQ (reference sequence). The CDR3 has 14 residues. This CDR3 reads CASSLGGQGYGYTF. CDR3 in DNA: TGTGCCAGCAGCTTAGGGGGACAAGGTTATGGCTACACCTTC.

The J gene is TRBJ1-2, the V gene TRBV2, with TRBD1 matching 8 bases. This CDR3 has 13 amino acids. CDR1 and CDR2 (germline): SNHLY, FYNNEI. Trimming removed 4 bases from V and 2 bases from J; junction bases left unmatched: 0. CDR3 nucleotides: TGTGCCAGCAGTGGACAGGGGAACTATGGCTACACCTTC. This encodes CASSGQGNYGYTF.

J is TRBJ2-7 and V is TRBV10-3; D may be TRBD2 (6 bases). Germline loops: CDR1 ENHRY, CDR2 SYGVKD. The V end lost 6 bases, the J end lost 0 bases, and 12 bases lay between the germline ends. The CDR3 spans 14 residues. CDR3 nucleotides: TGTGCCATCAGCGGAGGGACCAGCTCCTACGAGCAGTACTTC. Translation gives CAISGGTSSYEQYF.

The J gene is TRBJ1-3, the V gene TRBV10-3; possibly TRBD1 for D (6 bases). The CDR3 has 15 amino acids. Germline CDR1 reads ENHRY; CDR2 reads SYGVKD. With 11 bases removed from V and 1 base from J, the gap between germline ends came to 18 bases. The CDR3 DNA reads TGTGCCGCAGGAACCGGGACACGGTCTGGAAACACCATATATTTT. Its translation: CAAGTGTRSGNTIYF.